The rows below give T cell receptor beta chains drawn from one sample of a study of vaccination and CD4 T cells after COVID-19. Their antigens are not known. TCRdb independently ran MiXCR on the PCR reads; one entry per CDR3 protein. The top ten hold about 15% of the sample, which has under 20,000 distinct CDR3 sequences, approximately 33% seen once. Sequencing used cultured CD4+ T cells from blood. All receptors derive from a human donor with COVID-19. Both conserved end residues are part of each CDR3. Each record gives: clone size, J gene, V gene, D gene, CDR3 protein, CDR3 DNA. D genes are given only for firm matches. Size is stated for part of the rows, as once, few or many counts, or as a class when the clone is expanded.

. | TRBJ1-2 | TRBV6-5 | . | CASSYAAEYGYTF | TGTGCCAGCAGTTACGCCGCAGAATATGGCTACACCTTC
. | TRBJ2-5 | TRBV20-1 | TRBD2 | CSARPLAEETQYF | TGCAGTGCTAGGCCCCTAGCGGAAGAGACCCAGTACTTC
. | TRBJ1-5 | TRBV7-6 | . | CASSYAGTQVSNQPQHF | TGTGCCAGCAGCTACGCCGGGACTCAGGTCAGCAATCAGCCCCAGCATTTT
medium-sized | TRBJ1-5 | TRBV20-1 | TRBD1 | CSARGTALWPQHF | TGCAGTGCTAGGGGGACAGCCCTTTGGCCCCAGCATTTT
. | TRBJ1-5 | TRBV5-1 | . | CASSLDLNQPQHF | TGCGCCAGCAGCTTGGATCTTAATCAGCCCCAGCATTTT
. | TRBJ2-3 | TRBV11-2 | . | CASSFLAGPDTQYF | TGTGCCAGCAGCTTCCTAGCAGGGCCAGATACGCAGTATTTT
. | TRBJ2-7 | TRBV11-3 | . | CASSFDGIRQPYEQYF | TGTGCCAGCAGCTTCGACGGGATACGCCAACCCTACGAGCAGTACTTC
medium-sized | TRBJ1-3 | TRBV21-1 | . | CASSKPSGPGGNTIYF | TGTGCCAGCAGCAAGCCTTCGGGGCCCGGGGGAAACACCATATATTTT
few | TRBJ1-1 | TRBV19 | TRBD1 | CASSNPPGQGGSEAFF | TGTGCCAGTAGTAACCCTCCGGGACAGGGCGGTTCTGAAGCTTTCTTT
. | TRBJ1-5 | TRBV20-1 | TRBD1 | CSAGDRGQPQHF | TGCAGTGCCGGGGACAGGGGACAGCCCCAGCATTTT
few | TRBJ2-5 | TRBV7-7 | . | CASSFSENQETQYF | TGTGCTAGCAGCTTTTCAGAAAATCAAGAGACCCAGTACTTC
. | TRBJ2-7 | TRBV9 | . | CASSPTARGWDEQYF | TGTGCCAGCAGCCCCACCGCCAGGGGTTGGGACGAGCAGTACTTC
few | TRBJ2-5 | TRBV20-1 | . | CSARVGPKAGGTSQETQYF | TGCAGTGCTAGAGTTGGTCCCAAGGCAGGGGGGACTTCCCAAGAGACCCAGTACTTC
. | TRBJ1-3 | TRBV6-5 | . | CASSYSSPSGGNTICF | TGTGCCAGCAGTTACTCTTCGCCCTCCGGCGGAAACACCATATGTTTT
few | TRBJ1-5 | TRBV7-6 | . | CASSPGGGSSNQPQHF | TGTGCCAGCAGCCCGGGCGGGGGGTCTAGCAATCAGCCCCAGCATTTT
few | TRBJ2-3 | TRBV20-1 | . | CSAREASSLDTQYF | TGCAGTGCTAGAGAGGCTAGCTCCTTAGATACGCAGTATTTT
. | TRBJ2-2 | TRBV4-3 | TRBD2 | CASSQWGGAANTGELFF | TGCGCCAGCAGCCAGTGGGGAGGGGCCGCGAACACCGGGGAGCTGTTTTTT
few | TRBJ2-1 | TRBV7-2 | TRBD2 | CASSRGGLAESSYNEQFF | TGTGCCAGCAGCCGGGGGGGGCTAGCGGAGAGCTCCTACAATGAGCAGTTCTTC
few | TRBJ1-1 | TRBV7-2 | . | CASSRRQTEAFF | TGTGCCAGCAGCCGTCGACAGACTGAAGCTTTCTTT
. | TRBJ1-4 | TRBV5-6 | TRBD1 | CASSLRDRATNEKLFF | TGTGCCAGCAGCCTCCGGGACAGAGCAACTAATGAAAAACTGTTTTTT
. | TRBJ2-2 | TRBV11-2 | . | CASAKAGHKNTGELFF | TGTGCCAGCGCAAAGGCGGGACACAAGAACACCGGGGAGCTGTTTTTT
medium-sized | TRBJ1-2 | TRBV27 | . | CASSSGGFPSVSYGYTF | TGTGCCAGCAGTTCCGGGGGGTTCCCTTCGGTTAGCTATGGCTACACCTTC
. | TRBJ1-1 | TRBV25-1 | . | CASSGGSAGAFF | TGTGCCAGCAGTGGGGGGTCAGCAGGGGCTTTCTTT
once | TRBJ2-7 | TRBV28 | TRBD1 | CASSPDRAEQYF | TGTGCCAGCAGCCCGGACAGGGCCGAGCAGTACTTC
few | TRBJ1-1 | TRBV7-3 | TRBD1 | CASSFARDSSANTEAFF | TGTGCCAGCAGCTTTGCCCGGGACAGCTCAGCGAACACTGAAGCTTTCTTT
. | TRBJ2-5 | TRBV12-3/TRBV12-4 | . | CASWAGPGETQYF | TGTGCCAGCTGGGCGGGGCCGGGGGAGACCCAGTACTTC
. | TRBJ2-7 | TRBV19 | TRBD2 | CASAGTKSYEQYF | TGTGCCAGTGCCGGGACTAAAAGCTACGAGCAGTACTTC
. | TRBJ1-4 | TRBV6-1 | . | CASSTYEKLFF | TGTGCCAGCAGTACTTATGAAAAACTGTTTTTT
few | TRBJ2-7 | TRBV11-2 | . | CASSLEGGEFYEQYF | TGTGCCAGCAGCTTAGAGGGGGGCGAATTCTACGAGCAGTACTTC
. | TRBJ1-6 | TRBV10-3 | . | CAISGGAAGSPLHF | TGTGCCATCAGTGGGGGGGCAGCAGGTTCACCCCTCCACTTT
. | TRBJ1-1 | TRBV28 | . | CASSFGGIVEAFF | TGTGCCAGCAGTTTCGGAGGGATCGTTGAAGCTTTCTTT
few | TRBJ2-1 | TRBV6-5 | . | CASSYRQGLYNEQFF | TGTGCCAGCAGTTACCGGCAGGGCTTATACAATGAGCAGTTCTTC
few | TRBJ1-2 | TRBV5-1 | TRBD1 | CASSLGRGRWYGYTF | TGCGCCAGCAGCTTGGGAAGGGGGCGATGGTATGGCTACACCTTC
. | TRBJ2-5 | TRBV5-8 | . | CASANRATQETQYF | TGTGCCAGCGCAAACAGGGCCACCCAAGAGACCCAGTACTTC
. | TRBJ1-2 | TRBV7-9 | . | CASSFLGTSYGYTF | TGTGCCAGCAGCTTTCTGGGTACCTCTTATGGCTACACCTTC
. | TRBJ1-5 | TRBV19 | TRBD1 | CASSPRDRGNSNQPQHF | TGTGCCAGTAGTCCCAGGGACAGGGGGAATTCTAATCAGCCCCAGCATTTT
. | TRBJ1-5 | TRBV27 | TRBD1 | CASSFTGTGGGQPQHF | TGTGCCAGCAGTTTTACTGGGACAGGGGGCGGTCAGCCCCAGCATTTT
. | TRBJ1-2 | TRBV5-1 | . | CASSSQRNYGYTF | TGCGCCAGCAGTTCACAGAGAAACTATGGCTACACCTTC
. | TRBJ2-5 | TRBV6-5 | . | CASSYSQETQYF | TGTGCCAGCAGTTATAGCCAAGAGACCCAGTACTTC
. | TRBJ2-7 | TRBV5-4 | TRBD1 | CASSSRDRDGEQYF | TGTGCCAGCAGCTCCCGGGACAGGGACGGGGAGCAGTACTTC
. | TRBJ2-4 | TRBV19 | . | CASSSLRGNQNIQYF | TGTGCCAGTAGTAGCCTCCGGGGGAACCAAAACATTCAGTACTTC
. | TRBJ1-2 | TRBV7-9 | . | CASSLGDKTENYGYTF | TGTGCCAGCAGTTTAGGTGACAAGACAGAAAACTATGGCTACACCTTC
few | TRBJ2-5 | TRBV10-1 | TRBD1 | CASSESRRGQETQYF | TGCGCCAGCAGTGAGTCGCGTAGGGGGCAGGAGACCCAGTACTTC
few | TRBJ2-3 | TRBV24-1 | . | CATSGGRAGSTDTQYF | TGTGCCACCAGTGGCGGCAGGGCGGGGAGCACAGATACGCAGTATTTT
few | TRBJ1-1 | TRBV6-2/TRBV6-3 | . | CASSTGTTEAFF | TGTGCCAGCTCAACGGGGACGACTGAAGCTTTCTTT
. | TRBJ2-7 | TRBV6-1 | TRBD1 | CASSLGDRERNEQYF | TGTGCCAGCAGTCTAGGGGACAGGGAAAGGAACGAGCAGTACTTC
. | TRBJ2-7 | TRBV5-1 | . | CASAATEGAAGEQYF | TGCGCCAGCGCCGCGACGGAGGGCGCGGCTGGCGAGCAGTACTTC
. | TRBJ2-3 | TRBV6-5 | . | CASSYRSGSTDTQYF | TGTGCCAGCAGTTACCGTAGCGGAAGCACAGATACGCAGTATTTT
. | TRBJ2-5 | TRBV19 | TRBD2 | CASSIVRGGETQYF | TGTGCCAGTAGTATAGTTCGGGGAGGGGAGACCCAGTACTTC
. | TRBJ1-2 | TRBV20-1 | . | CSATREAGDSGYTF | TGCAGTGCTACCCGCGAGGCCGGGGATTCTGGCTACACCTTC
few | TRBJ2-3 | TRBV18 | TRBD2 | CASSPRTSGGESTDTQYF | TGTGCCAGCTCACCGAGGACTAGCGGGGGGGAGAGCACAGATACGCAGTATTTT
. | TRBJ1-5 | TRBV7-2 | . | CASSLGTDSNQPQHF | TGTGCCAGCAGCTTAGGGACAGATAGCAATCAGCCCCAGCATTTT
. | TRBJ2-3 | TRBV29-1 | . | CSVGTSTDTQYF | TGCAGCGTTGGTACTAGCACAGATACGCAGTATTTT
. | TRBJ2-2 | TRBV12-3/TRBV12-4 | TRBD2 | CASSPTSGGPTGELFF | TGTGCCAGCAGTCCCACTAGCGGGGGGCCCACCGGGGAGCTGTTTTTT
. | TRBJ2-3 | TRBV7-3 | TRBD2 | CASSKPGLAGTDTQYF | TGTGCCAGCAGCAAGCCGGGACTAGCGGGCACAGATACGCAGTATTTT
. | TRBJ1-2 | TRBV4-2 | TRBD1 | CASSQVGQGYGYTF | TGTGCCAGCAGCCAAGTAGGACAGGGTTATGGCTACACCTTC
. | TRBJ2-5 | TRBV7-2 | . | CASSLCKKEETQYF | TGTGCCAGCAGCTTGTGCAAGAAGGAGGAGACCCAGTACTTC